This T cell receptor beta chain was profiled in a study of CD8+ T cells in alopecia areata. The treatment is: oral pan-JAK inhibitor, 5-10 mg twice daily. The study team obtained lesional scalp punch biopsies and peripheral blood from alopecia areata patients. To note about this clone: Its matching antigen is unknown.

The CDR3 covers 14 residues. Trimming took off 6 bases at V and 2 bases at J, with 13 bases between the two ends. The germline V gene has CDR1 MGHRA and CDR2 YSYEKL. Findings of the study overall: Normal scalp had lower clonality than lesional scalp, with alopecia totalis/universalis lesions showing this most strongly.

cDNA prepared by RNA extraction and subsequent reverse transcription served as the template for sequencing. Clones were sequenced by immunoSEQ multiplex PCR, and TCRdb holds only the in-frame ones, with some missing. The table shows 190,000 or so clones, with roughly 62% occurring only once. This TCR came from a human donor with alopecia areata. The chain is built from TRBV4-1 and TRBJ2-5; TRBD1 is a possible D gene (5 bases). Sequenced material: CD8+ T cells sorted from blood, taken at week 24, from a patient treated with tofacitinib. In DNA, the CDR3 is TGCGCCAGCAGTCCTCCGGACATTCAAGAGACCCAGTACTTC. Translated, it gives CASSPPDIQETQYF.